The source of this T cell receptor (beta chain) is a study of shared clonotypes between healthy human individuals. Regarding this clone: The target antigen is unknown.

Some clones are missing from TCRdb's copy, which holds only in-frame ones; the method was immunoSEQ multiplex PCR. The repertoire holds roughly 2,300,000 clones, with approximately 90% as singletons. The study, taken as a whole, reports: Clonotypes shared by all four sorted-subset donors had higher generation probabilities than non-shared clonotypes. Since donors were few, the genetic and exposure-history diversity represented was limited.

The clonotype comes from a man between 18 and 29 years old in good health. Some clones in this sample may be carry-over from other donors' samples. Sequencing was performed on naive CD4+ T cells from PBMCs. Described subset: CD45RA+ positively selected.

The CDR3 DNA follows: TGTGCCAGCAGCTGGGGGCCTGAGCAGTACTTC. Translating gives CASSWGPEQYF. The chain combines TRBV5-7 with TRBJ2-5, with D tentatively TRBD1 (6 bases). TRBV5-7 has ORF status, its function being uncertain. There are 11 residues in the CDR3. V shed 3 bases and J shed 11 bases, with 11 bases lying between them.